This T cell receptor (beta chain) was captured by sequencing in a study of cytomegalovirus exposure and HLA in healthy donors. General study results and limits: Some V segments, including TRBV6-2 and TRBV6-3, were excluded as indistinguishable. Within an earlier analysis, most TCR beta V segments proved productive either about 87% or about 30% of the time.

Germline lookup yields CDR1 MNHEY and CDR2 SVGAGI. Trimming took 1 base from V and 5 from J, leaving 12 bases between them. The CDR3 is 15 residues long. 13 Jbeta primers and 60 Vbeta primers were used for the PCR. Assay used: immunoSEQ multiplex PCR; TCRdb lists only in-frame clones, some missing. The data show tens of thousands of clones, with 80% seen just once and about 4.5% held by the top ten. Points on this clone: Its antigen is not known.

The clonotype originates from a woman younger than 45 in good health and CMV-seronegative. The rearrangement joins TRBV6-5 to TRBJ2-1; TRBD1 might be the D (6 bases). Sequenced input: PBMCs. The chain's CDR3 is CASSYWGRRDNEQFF. The CDR3 coding sequence is TGTGCCAGCAGTTACTGGGGGCGAAGGGACAATGAGCAGTTCTTC.